Listed below are T cell receptor beta chains from one sample, sequenced in a study of blood T cell repertoires in COVID-19. Sequencing was performed with immunoSEQ multiplex PCR; in TCRdb, only in-frame clones are kept and a portion is missing. Among about 200,000 clones listed, approximately 80% were seen once. The sequenced sample was peripheral blood. The source is a man aged 60-69 years with COVID-19, enrolled during active disease. Both conserved end residues are part of each CDR3. D genes are given only for firm matches. Where a row states a size, it is once, few, many or the class of an expanded clone; other rows omit it.

CDR3 DNA: TGTGCCAGCGGTCTCCTAGGGCCTCAGGGGAGCCAGTACTTC
CDR3 protein: CASGLLGPQGSQYF
clone size: .
J gene: TRBJ2-5
V gene: TRBV7-8
D gene: .

CDR3 DNA: TGTGCCAGCAGCCCAGGGACCGGGGCTAGCGGTAATGAGCAGTTCTTC
CDR3 protein: CASSPGTGASGNEQFF
clone size: few
J gene: TRBJ2-1
V gene: TRBV3-1/TRBV3-2
D gene: TRBD2

CDR3 DNA: TGTGCCAGCAGCGTACAGGGGGGCTATGGCTACACCTTC
CDR3 protein: CASSVQGGYGYTF
clone size: .
J gene: TRBJ1-2
V gene: TRBV5-6
D gene: TRBD1

CDR3 DNA: TGTGCCAGCAGTTCCCGGGGAGGGGCCTTATATAATTCACCCCTCCACTTT
CDR3 protein: CASSSRGGALYNSPLHF
clone size: .
J gene: TRBJ1-6
V gene: TRBV27
D gene: .

CDR3 DNA: TGTGCCAGCAGTTTTCTCCAGGGGGCCGAAAAACTGTTTTTT
CDR3 protein: CASSFLQGAEKLFF
clone size: .
J gene: TRBJ1-4
V gene: TRBV27
D gene: TRBD1

CDR3 DNA: TGTGCCAGCAAGGGGGATTCACCCCTCCACTTT
CDR3 protein: CASKGDSPLHF
clone size: once
J gene: TRBJ1-6
V gene: TRBV28
D gene: .

CDR3 DNA: TGTGCCAGCAGCGTCCCGGGACTCCAGGATTCACCCCTCCACTTT
CDR3 protein: CASSVPGLQDSPLHF
clone size: .
J gene: TRBJ1-6
V gene: TRBV7-9
D gene: .

CDR3 DNA: TGCGCCAGCAGCTCATACGGGACTGGGACTAGCCTCTACGAGCAGTACTTC
CDR3 protein: CASSSYGTGTSLYEQYF
clone size: .
J gene: TRBJ2-7
V gene: TRBV7-8
D gene: TRBD2

CDR3 DNA: TGCGCCAGCAGCTTGGGGCCGACAGGGAGCTCTGGAAACACCATATATTTT
CDR3 protein: CASSLGPTGSSGNTIYF
clone size: few
J gene: TRBJ1-3
V gene: TRBV5-1
D gene: TRBD1

CDR3 DNA: TGTGCCAGCAGCCATTTAACATTAGGGACAGTTTCGCGAAACACCATATATTTT
CDR3 protein: CASSHLTLGTVSRNTIYF
clone size: .
J gene: TRBJ1-3
V gene: TRBV5-4
D gene: TRBD1

CDR3 DNA: TGTGCCAGCAGCTCTTCTAATACTCGGGTACTAAACACCATATATTTT
CDR3 protein: CASSSSNTRVLNTIYF
clone size: .
J gene: TRBJ1-3
V gene: TRBV7-8
D gene: .

CDR3 DNA: TGTGCCAGCAGCCGGGGAGAACTTACAACTAATGAAAAACTGTTTTTT
CDR3 protein: CASSRGELTTNEKLFF
clone size: .
J gene: TRBJ1-4
V gene: TRBV5-6
D gene: .

CDR3 DNA: TGCGCCAGCAGCTTGGGGGCCGGGGGGAGCATGAGCTCTGGAAACACCATATATTTT
CDR3 protein: CASSLGAGGSMSSGNTIYF
clone size: few
J gene: TRBJ1-3
V gene: TRBV5-1
D gene: .

CDR3 DNA: TGCAGTGCGAGTTATGGGACACCGAATCAGCCCCAGCATTTT
CDR3 protein: CSASYGTPNQPQHF
clone size: .
J gene: TRBJ1-5
V gene: TRBV20-1
D gene: .

CDR3 DNA: TGTGCCAGCAGCGTCAGACAGGGGTCCTACCCCCAGCATTTT
CDR3 protein: CASSVRQGSYPQHF
clone size: .
J gene: TRBJ1-5
V gene: TRBV5-5
D gene: TRBD1

CDR3 DNA: TGTGCCAGCAGCGTAGGTACAGGGGGCATACCTAACTATGGCTACACCTTC
CDR3 protein: CASSVGTGGIPNYGYTF
clone size: .
J gene: TRBJ1-2
V gene: TRBV9
D gene: TRBD1

CDR3 DNA: TGTGCCAGCAGCGCCGCGGATAACTATGGCTACACCTTC
CDR3 protein: CASSAADNYGYTF
clone size: .
J gene: TRBJ1-2
V gene: TRBV12-3/TRBV12-4
D gene: .

CDR3 DNA: TGTGCCAGCAGCTCCGGGACAGGGTACGTGTATTTT
CDR3 protein: CASSSGTGYVYF
clone size: .
J gene: TRBJ2-3
V gene: TRBV5-6
D gene: TRBD1

CDR3 DNA: TGTGCCATCAGTCCGGGACAGGGGGGTGAAGCTTTCTTT
CDR3 protein: CAISPGQGGEAFF
clone size: .
J gene: TRBJ1-1
V gene: TRBV10-3
D gene: TRBD1

CDR3 DNA: TGTGCCAGCAGCTTAGGTCAGGGGAGTAATCAGCCCCAGCATTTT
CDR3 protein: CASSLGQGSNQPQHF
clone size: .
J gene: TRBJ1-5
V gene: TRBV13
D gene: .

CDR3 DNA: TGTGCCTGGAAACCCCCTGGACAGGGTGGTTATGGCTACACCTTC
CDR3 protein: CAWKPPGQGGYGYTF
clone size: .
J gene: TRBJ1-2
V gene: TRBV30
D gene: TRBD1

CDR3 DNA: TGTGCCAGCTCACCATCTGCCCTCCGGACAGGGGCGACGAACACCGGGGAGCTGTTTTTT
CDR3 protein: CASSPSALRTGATNTGELFF
clone size: .
J gene: TRBJ2-2
V gene: TRBV18
D gene: TRBD1

CDR3 DNA: TGTGCCAGCAGCCCTCAGGTCGGGAGAAATGAGCAGTTCTTC
CDR3 protein: CASSPQVGRNEQFF
clone size: .
J gene: TRBJ2-1
V gene: TRBV7-9
D gene: .

CDR3 DNA: TGTGCCAGCAGCCCCGGGACAGCGAACACTGAAGCTTTCTTT
CDR3 protein: CASSPGTANTEAFF
clone size: few
J gene: TRBJ1-1
V gene: TRBV7-8
D gene: TRBD1

CDR3 DNA: TGTGCCAGCAGTCCAGGGTTGGGGTATGGCTACACCTTC
CDR3 protein: CASSPGLGYGYTF
clone size: .
J gene: TRBJ1-2
V gene: TRBV3-1/TRBV3-2
D gene: .

CDR3 DNA: TGTGCCAGCAGCTTCCAGGGAGGCCCCGACTGGGAGCCCCAGCATTTT
CDR3 protein: CASSFQGGPDWEPQHF
clone size: .
J gene: TRBJ1-5
V gene: TRBV5-4
D gene: .

CDR3 DNA: TGTGCCAGCAGCTTTGAGGGACAGAAGATCACCTCTGGAAACACCATATATTTT
CDR3 protein: CASSFEGQKITSGNTIYF
clone size: .
J gene: TRBJ1-3
V gene: TRBV7-9
D gene: TRBD1

CDR3 DNA: TGCGCCAGCAGCTTGGCCTTGAGGACACTCCACAATGAGCAGTTCTTC
CDR3 protein: CASSLALRTLHNEQFF
clone size: once
J gene: TRBJ2-1
V gene: TRBV5-1
D gene: .

CDR3 DNA: TGTGCCAGCAGCCACGTACGACAGGGTGATTCACCCCTCCACTTT
CDR3 protein: CASSHVRQGDSPLHF
clone size: .
J gene: TRBJ1-6
V gene: TRBV4-2
D gene: TRBD1

CDR3 DNA: TGTGCCAGCAGTTTATCTTACAGGGTGACAGATACGCAGTATTTT
CDR3 protein: CASSLSYRVTDTQYF
clone size: .
J gene: TRBJ2-3
V gene: TRBV27
D gene: .

CDR3 DNA: TGTGCCAGCAGCTCCCCCCGGACAGGGGAATCCTATGGCTACACCTTC
CDR3 protein: CASSSPRTGESYGYTF
clone size: .
J gene: TRBJ1-2
V gene: TRBV5-4
D gene: TRBD1

CDR3 DNA: TGTGCCAGCAGCTTAGGAGCACAGGCCCTTAGCGAGCAGTACTTC
CDR3 protein: CASSLGAQALSEQYF
clone size: .
J gene: TRBJ2-7
V gene: TRBV7-8
D gene: .

CDR3 DNA: TGTGCCAGCAGCCGCGGGGGCAGGGGGCGGAATTCACCCCTCCACTTT
CDR3 protein: CASSRGGRGRNSPLHF
clone size: .
J gene: TRBJ1-6
V gene: TRBV7-2
D gene: TRBD1

CDR3 DNA: TGTGCCAGCAGCTTCCAGGGGAACCCTAACTATGGCTACACCTTC
CDR3 protein: CASSFQGNPNYGYTF
clone size: .
J gene: TRBJ1-2
V gene: TRBV5-5
D gene: .

CDR3 DNA: TGTGCCAGCAGTCCCGACAGGGGCTCTGGAAACACCATATATTTT
CDR3 protein: CASSPDRGSGNTIYF
clone size: .
J gene: TRBJ1-3
V gene: TRBV28
D gene: TRBD1

CDR3 DNA: TGTGCCAGAGCTGTTGGGAGCTCCTATAATTCACCCCTCCACTTT
CDR3 protein: CARAVGSSYNSPLHF
clone size: .
J gene: TRBJ1-6
V gene: TRBV5-3
D gene: .

CDR3 DNA: TGTGCCAGCAGCTTATACGGACTAGCGGGGCAGTTCTTC
CDR3 protein: CASSLYGLAGQFF
clone size: .
J gene: TRBJ2-1
V gene: TRBV11-2
D gene: TRBD2

CDR3 DNA: TGCGCCAGCAGTGACCCGGGTAAGGGCACAGATACGCAGTATTTT
CDR3 protein: CASSDPGKGTDTQYF
clone size: .
J gene: TRBJ2-3
V gene: TRBV10-1
D gene: .

CDR3 DNA: TGTGCCAGCAGCTTAAGGACAACAGCGTCTGGGGCCAACGTCCTGACTTTC
CDR3 protein: CASSLRTTASGANVLTF
clone size: once
J gene: TRBJ2-6
V gene: TRBV7-2
D gene: .

CDR3 DNA: TGTGCCAGCAGCTCCCCAGGGGACGGAAACACCATATATTTT
CDR3 protein: CASSSPGDGNTIYF
clone size: .
J gene: TRBJ1-3
V gene: TRBV28
D gene: .

CDR3 DNA: TGTGCCAGCAGCTTAGAACCGCTAGAAAAACTGTTTTTT
CDR3 protein: CASSLEPLEKLFF
clone size: .
J gene: TRBJ1-4
V gene: TRBV7-9
D gene: .

CDR3 DNA: TGCGCCAGCAGCTGGGGGCCCGACAGTGAGCAGTACTTC
CDR3 protein: CASSWGPDSEQYF
clone size: .
J gene: TRBJ2-7
V gene: TRBV5-1
D gene: .

CDR3 DNA: TGTGCCAGCAGCTTAGGGTCGACAGGGTATGGCACTGAAGCTTTCTTT
CDR3 protein: CASSLGSTGYGTEAFF
clone size: .
J gene: TRBJ1-1
V gene: TRBV7-9
D gene: TRBD1

CDR3 DNA: TGTGCAACCTCCCGGGGATCGGCGGAGGAAAAACTGTTTTTT
CDR3 protein: CATSRGSAEEKLFF
clone size: .
J gene: TRBJ1-4
V gene: TRBV6-5
D gene: .

CDR3 DNA: TGTGCCAGTAGAGTTGCAGGGGGCTTGGTGAACACTGAAGCTTTCTTT
CDR3 protein: CASRVAGGLVNTEAFF
clone size: .
J gene: TRBJ1-1
V gene: TRBV19
D gene: TRBD1

CDR3 DNA: TGTGCCAGTAGTATAGTGAGGAGGACAGGAGTCTACGAGCAGTACTTC
CDR3 protein: CASSIVRRTGVYEQYF
clone size: .
J gene: TRBJ2-7
V gene: TRBV19
D gene: TRBD1